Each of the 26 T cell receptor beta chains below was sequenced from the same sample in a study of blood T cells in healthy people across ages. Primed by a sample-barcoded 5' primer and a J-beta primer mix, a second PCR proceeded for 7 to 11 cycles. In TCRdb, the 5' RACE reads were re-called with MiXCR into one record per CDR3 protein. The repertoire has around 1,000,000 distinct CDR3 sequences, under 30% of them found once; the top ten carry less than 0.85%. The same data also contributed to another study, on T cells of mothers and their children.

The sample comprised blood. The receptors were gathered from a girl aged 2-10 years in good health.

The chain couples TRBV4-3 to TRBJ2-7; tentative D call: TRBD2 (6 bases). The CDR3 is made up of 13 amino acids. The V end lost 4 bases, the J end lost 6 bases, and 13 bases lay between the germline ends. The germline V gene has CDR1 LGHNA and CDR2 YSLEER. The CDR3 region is CASSRETGSEQYF. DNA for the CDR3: TGCGCCAGCAGCCGAGAAACCGGGAGCGAGCAGTACTTC.

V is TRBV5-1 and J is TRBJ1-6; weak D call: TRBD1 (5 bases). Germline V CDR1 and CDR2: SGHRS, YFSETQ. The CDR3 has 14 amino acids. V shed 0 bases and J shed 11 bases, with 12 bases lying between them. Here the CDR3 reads CASSLVPDSPPLHF. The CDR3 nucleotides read TGCGCCAGCAGCTTGGTTCCTGACAGTCCACCCCTCCACTTT.

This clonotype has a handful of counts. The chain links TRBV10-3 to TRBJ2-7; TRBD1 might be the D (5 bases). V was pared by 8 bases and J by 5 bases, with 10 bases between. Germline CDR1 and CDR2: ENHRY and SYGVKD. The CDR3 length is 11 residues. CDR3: CAIQQGDEQYF. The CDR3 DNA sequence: TGTGCCATCCAGCAGGGCGACGAGCAGTACTTC.

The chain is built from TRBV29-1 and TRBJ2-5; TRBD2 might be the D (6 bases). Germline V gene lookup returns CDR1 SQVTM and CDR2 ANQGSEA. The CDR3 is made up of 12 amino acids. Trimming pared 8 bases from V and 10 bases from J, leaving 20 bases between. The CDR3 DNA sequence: TGCAGCACCCTCGGAGGGCGCGCGATCCAGTACTTC. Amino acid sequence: CSTLGGRAIQYF.

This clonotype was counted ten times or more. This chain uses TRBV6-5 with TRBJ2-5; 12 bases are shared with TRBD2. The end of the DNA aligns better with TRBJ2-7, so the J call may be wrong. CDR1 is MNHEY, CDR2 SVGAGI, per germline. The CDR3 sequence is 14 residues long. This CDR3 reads CASSYGLAGYEQYF. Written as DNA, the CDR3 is TGTGCCAGCAGTTACGGACTAGCGGGGTACGAGCAGTACTTC.

DNA of the CDR3: TGTGCCAGCAGCCGTAGCGGGGGGGCCGGGGAGACCCAGTACTTC. It yields the protein CASSRSGGAGETQYF. The genes are TRBV7-6 and TRBJ2-5, with 11 bases aligning to TRBD2. CDR3 size: 15 residues. Germline V gene sequence: CDR1 SGHVS, CDR2 FNYEAQ. J was trimmed by 5 bases and V by 5 bases; bases with no gene match: 7.

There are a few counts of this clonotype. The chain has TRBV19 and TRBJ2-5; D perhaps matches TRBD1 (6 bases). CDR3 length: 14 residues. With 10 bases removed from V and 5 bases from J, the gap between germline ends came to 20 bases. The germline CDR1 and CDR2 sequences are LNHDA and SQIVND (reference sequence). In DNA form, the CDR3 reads TGTGCCACCACGACAGGCCCCCCACCGGAGACCCAGTACTTC. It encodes CATTTGPPPETQYF.

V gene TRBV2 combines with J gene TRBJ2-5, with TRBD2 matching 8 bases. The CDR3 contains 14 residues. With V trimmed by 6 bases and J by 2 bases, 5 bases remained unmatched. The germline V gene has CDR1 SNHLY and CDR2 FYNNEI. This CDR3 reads CASRELAVQETQYF. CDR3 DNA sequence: TGTGCCAGCAGAGAACTAGCGGTACAAGAGACCCAGTACTTC.

The CDR3 is CATSDSQSISYEQYF. CDR3 nucleotides: TGTGCCACCAGTGACAGTCAATCTATCTCCTACGAGCAGTACTTC. The chain combines TRBV24-1 with TRBJ2-7; unclear D gene. The CDR3 runs 15 residues. V was shortened by 4 bases and J by 0 bases, with 12 bases between the two germline ends. Germline V gene lookup returns CDR1 KGHDR and CDR2 SFDVKD.

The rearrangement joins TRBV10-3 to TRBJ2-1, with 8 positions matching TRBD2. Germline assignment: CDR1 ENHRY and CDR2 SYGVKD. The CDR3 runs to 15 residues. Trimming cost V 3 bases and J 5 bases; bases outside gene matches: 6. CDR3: CAISDGSGRHNEQFF. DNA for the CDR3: TGTGCCATCAGTGATGGGAGCGGGAGACACAATGAGCAGTTCTTC.

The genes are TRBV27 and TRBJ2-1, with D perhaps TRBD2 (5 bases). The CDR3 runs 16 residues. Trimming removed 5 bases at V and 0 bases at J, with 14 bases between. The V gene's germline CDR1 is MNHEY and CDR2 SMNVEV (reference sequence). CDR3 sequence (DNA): TGTGCCAGCAGTCCCTCCCAAGGGAGCTCCTACAATGAGCAGTTCTTC. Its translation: CASSPSQGSSYNEQFF.

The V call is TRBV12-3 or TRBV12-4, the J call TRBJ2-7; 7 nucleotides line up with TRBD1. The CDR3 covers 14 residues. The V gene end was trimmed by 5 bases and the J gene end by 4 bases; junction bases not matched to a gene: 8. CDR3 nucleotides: TGTGCCAGCAGTCCCTGGGACAGTGGGTACGAGCAGTACTTC. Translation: CASSPWDSGYEQYF.

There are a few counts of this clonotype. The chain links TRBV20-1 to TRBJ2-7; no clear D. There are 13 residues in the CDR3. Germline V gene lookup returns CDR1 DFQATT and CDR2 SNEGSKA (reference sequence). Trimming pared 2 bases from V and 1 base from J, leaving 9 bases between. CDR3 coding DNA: TGCAGTGCTAGATCCAGTTATTCCTACGAGCAGTACTTC. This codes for CSARSSYSYEQYF.

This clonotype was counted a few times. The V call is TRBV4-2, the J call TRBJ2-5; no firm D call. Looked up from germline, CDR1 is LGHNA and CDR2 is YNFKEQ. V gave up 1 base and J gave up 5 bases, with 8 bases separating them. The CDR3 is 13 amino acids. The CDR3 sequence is CASSQVSEETQYF. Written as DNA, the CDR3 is TGTGCCAGCAGCCAAGTTTCCGAGGAGACCCAGTACTTC.

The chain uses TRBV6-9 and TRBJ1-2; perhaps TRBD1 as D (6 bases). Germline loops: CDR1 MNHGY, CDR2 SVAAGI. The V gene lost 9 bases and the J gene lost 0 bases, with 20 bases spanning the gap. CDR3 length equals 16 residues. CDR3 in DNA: TGTGCCAGTAGTGCTTCGAGGGACATGTCTAACTATGGCTACACCTTC. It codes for CASSASRDMSNYGYTF.

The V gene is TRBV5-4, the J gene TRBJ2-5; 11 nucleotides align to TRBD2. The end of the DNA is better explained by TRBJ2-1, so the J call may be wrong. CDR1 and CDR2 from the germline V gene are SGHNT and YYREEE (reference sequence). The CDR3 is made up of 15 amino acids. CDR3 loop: CASSLWASGRNEQFF. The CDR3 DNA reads TGTGCCAGCAGCTTGTGGGCTAGCGGGAGGAATGAGCAGTTCTTC.

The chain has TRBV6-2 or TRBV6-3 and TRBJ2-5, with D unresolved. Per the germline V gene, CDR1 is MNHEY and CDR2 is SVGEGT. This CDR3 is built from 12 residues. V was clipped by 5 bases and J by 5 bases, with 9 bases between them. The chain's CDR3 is CASSTVKETQYF. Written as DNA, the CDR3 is TGTGCCAGCAGTACGGTCAAGGAGACCCAGTACTTC.

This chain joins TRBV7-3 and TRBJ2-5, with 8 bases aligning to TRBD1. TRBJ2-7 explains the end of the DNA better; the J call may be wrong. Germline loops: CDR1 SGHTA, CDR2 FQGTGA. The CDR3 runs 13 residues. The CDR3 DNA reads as TGTGCCAGCAGCTATGGGACAGGATCCGAGCAGTACTTC. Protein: CASSYGTGSEQYF.

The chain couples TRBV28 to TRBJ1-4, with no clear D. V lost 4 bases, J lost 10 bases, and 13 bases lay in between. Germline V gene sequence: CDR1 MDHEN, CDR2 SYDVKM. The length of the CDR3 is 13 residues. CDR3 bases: TGTGCCAGCAGTTCTGGAGATTTCGGAAAACTGTTTTTT. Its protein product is CASSSGDFGKLFF.

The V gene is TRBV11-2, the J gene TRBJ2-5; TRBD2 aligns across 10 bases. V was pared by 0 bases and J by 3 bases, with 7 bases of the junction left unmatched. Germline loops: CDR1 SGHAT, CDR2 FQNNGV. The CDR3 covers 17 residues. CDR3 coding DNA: TGTGCCAGCAGCTTAGAGGCTAGCGGGAGTCTCGAAGAGACCCAGTACTTC. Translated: CASSLEASGSLEETQYF.

CDR3 loop: CSARSWTSGDSTDTQYF. The CDR3 region has the DNA TGCAGTGCTAGATCCTGGACTAGCGGGGACAGCACAGATACGCAGTATTTT. V gene TRBV20-1 combines with J gene TRBJ2-3; the match to TRBD2 covers 12 bases. The V and J ends lost 2 bases and 0 bases, in that order; junction bases with no gene match: 6. CDR3 length: 17 amino acids. CDR1 DFQATT and CDR2 SNEGSKA come from the germline V gene (reference sequence).

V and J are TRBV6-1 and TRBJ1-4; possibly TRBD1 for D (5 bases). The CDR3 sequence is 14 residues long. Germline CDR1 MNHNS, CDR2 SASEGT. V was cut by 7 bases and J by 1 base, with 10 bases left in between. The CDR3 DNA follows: TGTGCCAGCATCCGGGGGAAAACTAATGAAAAACTGTTTTTT. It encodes CASIRGKTNEKLFF.

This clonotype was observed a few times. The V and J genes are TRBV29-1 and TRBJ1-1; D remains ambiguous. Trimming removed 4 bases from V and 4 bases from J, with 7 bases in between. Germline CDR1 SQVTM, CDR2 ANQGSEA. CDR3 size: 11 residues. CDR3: CSVATFTEAFF. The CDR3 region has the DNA TGCAGCGTTGCGACATTCACTGAAGCTTTCTTT.

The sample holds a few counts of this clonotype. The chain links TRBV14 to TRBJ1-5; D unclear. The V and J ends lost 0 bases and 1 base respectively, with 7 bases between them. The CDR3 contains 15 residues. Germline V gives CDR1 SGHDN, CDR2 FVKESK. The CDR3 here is CASSQEGRSNQPQHF. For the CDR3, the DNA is TGTGCCAGCAGCCAAGAGGGGAGAAGCAATCAGCCCCAGCATTTT. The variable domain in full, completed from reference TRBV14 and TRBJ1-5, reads EAGVTQFPSHSVIEKGQTVTLRCDPISGHDNLYWYRRVMGKEIKFLLHFVKESKQDESGMPNNRFLAERTGGTYSTLKVQPAELEDSGVYFCASSQEGRSNQPQHFGDGTRLSIL.

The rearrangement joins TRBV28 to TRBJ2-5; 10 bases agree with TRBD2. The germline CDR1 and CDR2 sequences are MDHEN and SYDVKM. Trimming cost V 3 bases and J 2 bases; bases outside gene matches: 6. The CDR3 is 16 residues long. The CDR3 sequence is CASSFLGLAEQETQYF. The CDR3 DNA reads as TGTGCCAGCAGTTTCCTTGGACTAGCGGAACAAGAGACCCAGTACTTC. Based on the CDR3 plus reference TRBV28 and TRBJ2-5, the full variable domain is DVKVTQSSRYLVKRTGEKVFLECVQDMDHENMFWYRQDPGLGLRLIYFSYDVKMKEKGDIPEGYSVSREKKERFSLILESASTNQTSMYLCASSFLGLAEQETQYFGPGTRLLVL.

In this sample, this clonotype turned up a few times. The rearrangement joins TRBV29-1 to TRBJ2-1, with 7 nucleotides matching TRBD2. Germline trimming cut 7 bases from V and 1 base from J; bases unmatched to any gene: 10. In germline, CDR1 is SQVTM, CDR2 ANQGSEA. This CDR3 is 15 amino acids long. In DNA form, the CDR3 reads TGCAGCGCCCTTCCTGAGCGGGAATCCTACAATGAGCAGTTCTTC. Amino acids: CSALPERESYNEQFF.